This TCR beta chain was documented in a study of T cell repertoires in cytomegalovirus infection. The wider study: Recently identified HLA-C-restricted CMV epitopes were used, and well-studied HLA-B-restricted CMV epitopes were used as well. Both CMV infection and a matching HLA type were indicated by public TCR beta signatures.

TCRdb re-analysed the reads in MiXCR, keeping a single row per CDR3 protein. The sample includes 800,000 to 950,000 distinct CDR3 sequences, 30% to 35% of them seen just once. Whole-study findings and limits: HLA-C-restricted CMV clonotypes gave the most frequent clonotype in two of eight donors. Cumulative public TCR beta family frequency identified CMV carriers with the relevant HLA.

The germline gives CDR1 SGHVS, CDR2 FNYEAQ. With 1 base removed from V and 7 bases from J, the gap between germline ends came to 7 bases. The CDR3 length is 12 residues. This clonotype has just a few counts. Its specificity is unknown. The sample consisted of cultured CD8+ T cells from PBMCs, taken from culture after CMV antigen stimulation. The clonotype comes from a human donor in good health (CMV status not recorded). Some clones in this sample may be carry-over from other donors' samples. V gene TRBV7-6 combines with J gene TRBJ1-2, with D perhaps TRBD1 (5 bases). The CDR3 spells CASSLVGVGYTF. Here the CDR3 DNA reads TGTGCCAGCAGCTTAGTGGGGGTTGGCTACACCTTC.